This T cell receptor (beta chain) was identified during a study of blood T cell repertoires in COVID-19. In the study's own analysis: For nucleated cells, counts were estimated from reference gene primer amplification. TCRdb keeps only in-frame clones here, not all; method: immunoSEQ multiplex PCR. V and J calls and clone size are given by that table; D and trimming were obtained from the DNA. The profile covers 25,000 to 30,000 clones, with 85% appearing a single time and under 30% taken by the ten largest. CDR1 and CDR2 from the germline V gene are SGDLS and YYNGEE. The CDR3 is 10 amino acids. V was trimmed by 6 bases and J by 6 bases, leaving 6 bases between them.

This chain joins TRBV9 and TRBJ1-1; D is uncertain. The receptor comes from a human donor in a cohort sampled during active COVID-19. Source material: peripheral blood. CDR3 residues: CASTRPEAFF. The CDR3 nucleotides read TGTGCCAGCACCCGTCCTGAAGCTTTCTTT.